The 25 T cell receptor beta chains below were found in one sample sequenced in a study of CD8 T cells in Susac syndrome. The authors reverse transcribed roughly 0.5 to 1 ug RNA with random hexamers. Each CDR3 protein gets one entry after TCRdb re-called the immunoSEQ multiplex PCR reads with MiXCR. The sample carries about 140,000 distinct CDR3 sequences, around 94% recorded once. The sample was CD8+ T cells from PBMCs. The receptors originated from a human donor in good health.

The chain recombines TRBV7-9 with TRBJ1-1; D gene unclear. Trimming stripped 2 bases from V and 6 bases from J, with 10 bases between. The CDR3 runs 13 residues. The germline V gene has CDR1 SEHNR and CDR2 FQNEAQ (reference sequence). The CDR3 here is CASSLTGRPEAFF. CDR3 in DNA: TGTGCCAGCAGCTTAACGGGCCGCCCTGAAGCTTTCTTT.

This clonotype was detected only a few times. The chain recombines TRBV13 with TRBJ2-2, with D unresolved. This CDR3 is built from 13 residues. Germline V gives CDR1 PRHDT, CDR2 FYEKMQ (reference sequence). The V end was cut by 6 bases, the J end by 1 base, with 6 bases between. This CDR3 reads CASSSGNTGELFF. CDR3 nucleotides: TGTGCCAGCAGTTCAGGGAACACCGGGGAGCTGTTTTTT.

The CDR3 reads CATSDPTASFDEQFF. For the CDR3, the DNA is TGTGCCACCAGTGATCCGACGGCCTCTTTCGATGAGCAGTTCTTC. V usage is TRBV24-1 and J usage is TRBJ2-1; D ambiguous. This CDR3 has 15 amino acids. Germline assignment: CDR1 KGHDR and CDR2 SFDVKD. The V and J ends lost 3 bases and 8 bases respectively, with 16 bases between them.

The chain recombines TRBV7-9 with TRBJ1-1; possibly TRBD1 for D (5 bases). CDR1 SEHNR and CDR2 FQNEAQ come from the germline V gene (reference sequence). V lost 2 bases, J lost 4 bases, and 14 bases lay in between. The CDR3 contains 15 residues. DNA for the CDR3: TGTGCCAGCAGCTTACCCCAGGGAATGAGCACTGAAGCTTTCTTT. It specifies CASSLPQGMSTEAFF. Full variable domain (missing parts from reference TRBV7-9 and TRBJ1-1): DTGVSQNPRHKITKRGQNVTFRCDPISEHNRLYWYRQTLGQGPEFLTYFQNEAQLEKSRLLSDRFSAERPKGSFSTLEIQRTEQGDSAMYLCASSLPQGMSTEAFFGQGTRLTVV.

The rearrangement joins TRBV29-1 to TRBJ1-4; no reliable D call. Germline assignment: CDR1 SQVTM and CDR2 ANQGSEA. The CDR3 is 11 amino acids. The V and J ends lost 4 bases and 5 bases respectively, with 5 bases between them. The CDR3 reads CSVGVNEKLFF. In nucleotides, the CDR3 is TGCAGCGTTGGGGTAAATGAAAAACTGTTTTTT.

This chain links TRBV29-1 with TRBJ1-3; no firm D call. Trimming took off 4 bases at V and 0 bases at J, with 4 bases between the two ends. The CDR3 is 12 residues long. The germline CDR1 and CDR2 sequences are SQVTM and ANQGSEA. CDR3 bases: TGCAGCGTTGGTGCCTCTGGAAACACCATATATTTT. It yields the protein CSVGASGNTIYF. The complete variable domain, with remaining parts taken from reference TRBV29-1 and TRBJ1-3, reads SAVISQKPSRDICQRGTSLTIQCQVDSQVTMMFWYRQQPGQSLTLIATANQGSEATYESGFVIDKFPISRPNLTFSTLTVSNMSPEDSSIYLCSVGASGNTIYFGEGSWLTVV.

The rearrangement joins TRBV6-6 to TRBJ2-7; D gene uncertain. The ends were cut back, 5 bases at V and 3 bases at J, with 8 bases in the middle. CDR1 is MNHNY, CDR2 SVGAGI, per germline (reference sequence). The CDR3 contains 12 residues. The CDR3, as DNA: TGTGCCAGCAGTCTACGCTACTACGAGCAGTACTTC. The encoded protein is CASSLRYYEQYF.

V usage is TRBV5-1 and J usage is TRBJ2-3; TRBD2 aligns across 9 bases. The CDR3 length is 15 residues. Germline V gene data show CDR1 as SGHRS and CDR2 as YFSETQ. Trimming cost V 2 bases and J 5 bases; bases outside gene matches: 6. The CDR3 bases are TGCGCCAGCAGCTTCCAGCGGGAGGATAGAGATACGCAGTATTTT. This encodes CASSFQREDRDTQYF.

This chain connects TRBV6-6 to TRBJ2-5, with 8 bases matching TRBD1. Germline-derived CDR1 and CDR2 are MNHNY and SVGAGI (reference sequence). The length of the CDR3 is 16 residues. Unmatched junction bases numbered 14, after V lost 6 bases and J lost 5 bases. The CDR3 DNA reads TGTGCCAGCAGCTATCAGGGGGCGCCGGACAAGGAGACCCAGTACTTC. Encoded protein: CASSYQGAPDKETQYF.

V usage is TRBV4-2 and J usage is TRBJ2-5; 10 bases agree with TRBD2. This CDR3 is 14 amino acids long. V trimming: 3 bases; J trimming: 3 bases; junction bases outside the gene matches: 1. Germline assignment: CDR1 LGHNA and CDR2 YNFKEQ. The CDR3 nucleotides are TGTGCCAGCAGCCATCTAGCGGGAGAAGAGACCCAGTACTTC. This sequence encodes CASSHLAGEETQYF.

In its sample, this clonotype was seen once. The genes are TRBV4-1 and TRBJ2-7; D is ambiguous. This CDR3 region has 13 residues. Trimming left V 1 base short and J 2 bases short, with 6 bases between. The germline V gene has CDR1 MGHRA and CDR2 YSYEKL. CDR3: CASSQGATYEQYF. In DNA, the CDR3 is TGCGCCAGCAGCCAAGGGGCCACCTACGAGCAGTACTTC.

This chain uses TRBV6-2 or TRBV6-3 with TRBJ2-1; D is uncertain. The CDR3 extends over 12 amino acids. Trimming cost V 0 bases and J 8 bases, with 5 bases left between them. The germline V gene has CDR1 MNHEY and CDR2 SVGEGT. The CDR3 reads CASSYSLHEQFF. CDR3 nucleotide sequence: TGTGCCAGCAGTTACTCTCTACATGAGCAGTTCTTC.

The CDR3 DNA follows: TGCAGTGCTAGTGGCCATCCCAGGGATTTCTACGAGCAGTACTTC. As protein: CSASGHPRDFYEQYF. The chain couples TRBV20-1 to TRBJ2-7, with a weak D call TRBD1 (5 bases). The CDR3 runs to 15 residues. Germline CDR1 is DFQATT and CDR2 is SNEGSKA (reference sequence). Trimming took off 3 bases at V and 3 bases at J, with 18 bases between the two ends.

The chain employs TRBV6-5 and TRBJ1-2, with D unresolved. Trimming cost V 3 bases and J 0 bases, with 5 bases left between them. Germline V gene lookup returns CDR1 MNHEY and CDR2 SVGAGI. The CDR3 extends over 13 amino acids. CDR3 nucleotide sequence: TGTGCCAGCAGTTATCATTCTAACTATGGCTACACCTTC. Protein: CASSYHSNYGYTF.

The chain links TRBV14 to TRBJ2-7; 8 nucleotides align to TRBD2. In germline, CDR1 is SGHDN, CDR2 FVKESK. V lost 1 base to trimming and J lost 4 bases; unmatched junction nucleotides: 3. The CDR3 runs to 14 residues. DNA for the CDR3: TGTGCCAGCAGCCAAGGGCTAGCGGGTTACGAGCAGTACTTC. Protein product: CASSQGLAGYEQYF.

The CDR3 DNA is TGTGCCAGCAGTTTGGTGGAAAAAGGGACGCAGTATTTT. Amino acid sequence: CASSLVEKGTQYF. V is TRBV27 and J is TRBJ2-3; no clear D gene. The CDR3 runs 13 residues. V was shortened by 3 bases and J by 9 bases, with 13 bases between the two germline ends. The V gene's germline CDR1 is MNHEY and CDR2 SMNVEV (reference sequence).

The genes are TRBV5-4 and TRBJ1-1; D unclear. Trimming pared 1 base from V and 10 bases from J, leaving 11 bases between. The CDR3 extends over 12 amino acids. Germline CDR1 and CDR2: SGHNT and YYREEE (reference sequence). Here the CDR3 DNA reads TGTGCCAGCAGCTTGTCCGGCTCCCTAGCTTTCTTT. Translated, it gives CASSLSGSLAFF.

The chain combines TRBV4-3 with TRBJ1-1; D not certain. CDR1 and CDR2 (germline): LGHNA, YSLEER. V gave up 0 bases and J gave up 1 base, with 6 bases separating them. The CDR3 has 14 amino acids. The chain's CDR3 is CASSQDRENTEAFF. The CDR3 DNA sequence: TGCGCCAGCAGCCAAGACAGAGAGAACACTGAAGCTTTCTTT.

The chain recombines TRBV4-2 with TRBJ2-7; D may be TRBD2 (6 bases). The CDR3 has 15 amino acids. Trimming took off 5 bases at V and 0 bases at J, with 14 bases between the two ends. Per germline, CDR1 LGHNA and CDR2 YNFKEQ. CDR3 bases: TGTGCCAGCAGCACCCCCGGGACTGGCTCCTACGAGCAGTACTTC. Protein product: CASSTPGTGSYEQYF.

The chain employs TRBV30 and TRBJ2-1; 7 bases align to TRBD2. This CDR3 comprises 12 residues. Trimming at V came to 6 bases and at J to 3 bases, leaving 2 bases not matched to a gene. CDR1 is GTSNPN and CDR2 is SVGIG in the germline V gene (reference sequence). The CDR3 loop is CACGTIYNEQFF. The CDR3 DNA reads TGTGCCTGCGGGACTATCTACAATGAGCAGTTCTTC.

The genes are TRBV13 and TRBJ2-3; the D gene could be TRBD1 or TRBD2 (5 bases each). The length of the CDR3 is 12 residues. In germline, CDR1 is PRHDT, CDR2 FYEKMQ (reference sequence). Between the trimmed V and J ends, which lost 5 bases and 10 bases, there was a span of 13 bases. The CDR3 nucleotides are TGTGCCAGCAGCCCAGGGAGTCTATCGCAGTATTTT. The encoded protein is CASSPGSLSQYF. Full variable domain (rest looked up from reference TRBV13 and TRBJ2-3): AAGVIQSPRHLIKEKRETATLKCYPIPRHDTVYWYQQGPGQDPQFLISFYEKMQSDKGSIPDRFSAQQFSDYHSELNMSSLELGDSALYFCASSPGSLSQYFGPGTRLTVL.

The chain combines TRBV21-1 with TRBJ2-5; TRBD1 was called by the table and not checked on the DNA. TRBV21-1 counts as a pseudogene. The CDR3 has 14 residues. CDR3 residues: CASSDRDYQETQYF. CDR3 nucleotides: TGTGCCAGCAGCGACCGGGACTACCAAGAGACCCAGTACTTC.

This clonotype was seen just once. The gene calls are TRBV3-1 and TRBJ1-1; D may be TRBD1 (5 bases). This CDR3 contains 15 residues. Trimming pared 3 bases from V and 2 bases from J, leaving 13 bases between. CDR1 and CDR2 (germline): LGHDT, YNNKEL (reference sequence). The CDR3 nucleotides read TGTGCCAGCAGCCACCGCCGGGACGGCAACACTGAAGCTTTCTTT. Amino acids: CASSHRRDGNTEAFF.

The chain couples TRBV7-9 to TRBJ2-7; D not certain. CDR1 and CDR2 from the germline V gene are SEHNR and FQNEAQ (reference sequence). The V end was cut by 1 base, the J end by 6 bases, with 13 bases between. There are 14 residues in the CDR3. The DNA of the CDR3 is TGTGCCAGCAGCTTAGTCGTCACCGCCGGCGAGCAGTACTTC. Translating it yields CASSLVVTAGEQYF.

This chain links TRBV20-1 with TRBJ2-7, with no clear D. Between the trimmed V and J ends, which lost 0 bases and 0 bases, there was a span of 12 bases. CDR3 length: 15 amino acids. Germline loops: CDR1 DFQATT, CDR2 SNEGSKA (reference sequence). DNA of the CDR3: TGCAGTGCTAGAGATCTTGGCGGCGACTCCTACGAGCAGTACTTC. The encoded protein is CSARDLGGDSYEQYF.